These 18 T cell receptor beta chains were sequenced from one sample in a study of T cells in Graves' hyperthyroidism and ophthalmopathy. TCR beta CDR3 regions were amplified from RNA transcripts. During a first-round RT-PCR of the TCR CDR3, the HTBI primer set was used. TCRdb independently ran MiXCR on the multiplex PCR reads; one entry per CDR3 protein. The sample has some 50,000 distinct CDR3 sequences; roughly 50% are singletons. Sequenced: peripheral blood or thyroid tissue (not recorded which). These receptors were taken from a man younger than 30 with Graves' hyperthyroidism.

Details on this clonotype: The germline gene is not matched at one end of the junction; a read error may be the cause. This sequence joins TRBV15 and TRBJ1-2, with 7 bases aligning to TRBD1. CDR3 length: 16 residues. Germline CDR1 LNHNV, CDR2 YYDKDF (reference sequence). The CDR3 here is CASSLAVGQAIYGYTF. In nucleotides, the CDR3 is TGTGCCAGCAGCTTAGCGGTAGGACAGGCTATCTATGGCTACACCTTC.

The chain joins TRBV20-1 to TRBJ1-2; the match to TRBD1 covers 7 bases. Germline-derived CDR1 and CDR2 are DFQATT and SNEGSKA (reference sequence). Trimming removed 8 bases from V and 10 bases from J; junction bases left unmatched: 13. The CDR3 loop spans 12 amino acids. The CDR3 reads CSLTDRTNDYTF. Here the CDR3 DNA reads TGCAGTCTCACGGACAGGACAAACGACTACACCTTC.

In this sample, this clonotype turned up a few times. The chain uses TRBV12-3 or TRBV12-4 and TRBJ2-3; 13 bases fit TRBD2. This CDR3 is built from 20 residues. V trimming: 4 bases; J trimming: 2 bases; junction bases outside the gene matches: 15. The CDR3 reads CASSSSTSGRQPLNTDTQYF. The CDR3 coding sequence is TGTGCCAGCAGTTCCTCGACTAGCGGGAGGCAACCTCTTAACACAGATACGCAGTATTTT.

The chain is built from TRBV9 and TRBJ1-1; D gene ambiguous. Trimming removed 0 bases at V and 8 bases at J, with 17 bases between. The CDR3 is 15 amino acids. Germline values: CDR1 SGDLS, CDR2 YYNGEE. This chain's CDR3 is CASSVVSDGPREAFF. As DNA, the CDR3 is TGTGCCAGCAGCGTAGTAAGTGATGGACCGCGAGAAGCTTTCTTT.

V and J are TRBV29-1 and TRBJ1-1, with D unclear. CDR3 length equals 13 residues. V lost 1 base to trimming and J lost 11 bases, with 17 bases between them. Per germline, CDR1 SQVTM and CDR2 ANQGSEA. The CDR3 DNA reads TGCAGCGTTGAAGGGCGAGGGCATCAAGACGCTTTCTTT. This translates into CSVEGRGHQDAFF.

The DNA for the CDR3 is TGTGCCAGCAGCGTGGGAGGGTCACCCCTCCACTTT. It yields the protein CASSVGGSPLHF. V and J are TRBV25-1 and TRBJ1-6; D is uncertain. There are 12 residues in the CDR3. V was trimmed by 6 bases and J by 10 bases, leaving 10 bases between them. From germline, CDR1 is MGHDK and CDR2 SYGVNS.

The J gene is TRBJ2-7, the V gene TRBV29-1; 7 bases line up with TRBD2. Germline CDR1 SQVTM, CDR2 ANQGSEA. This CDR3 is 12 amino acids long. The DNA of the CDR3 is TGCACCGCGATTGGGGGGGCCTACGAGCAGTACTTC. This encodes CTAIGGAYEQYF.

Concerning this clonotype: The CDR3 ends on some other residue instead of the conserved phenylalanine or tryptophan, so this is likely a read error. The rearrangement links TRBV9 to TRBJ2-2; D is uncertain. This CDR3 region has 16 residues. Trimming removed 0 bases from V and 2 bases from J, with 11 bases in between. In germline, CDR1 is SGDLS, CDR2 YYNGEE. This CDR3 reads CASSVGTFANTGELFL. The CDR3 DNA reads TGTGCCAGCAGCGTAGGAACTTTCGCTAACACCGGGGAGCTGTTTCTT.

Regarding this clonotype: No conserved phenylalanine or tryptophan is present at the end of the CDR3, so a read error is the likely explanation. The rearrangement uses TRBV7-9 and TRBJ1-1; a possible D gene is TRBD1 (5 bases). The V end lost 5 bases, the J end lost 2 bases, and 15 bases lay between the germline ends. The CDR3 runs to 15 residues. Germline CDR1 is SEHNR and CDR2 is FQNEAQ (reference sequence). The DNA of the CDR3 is TGTGCCAGCAGCCCTGACGGGACGGCAAACACTGAAGCTTTCTCT. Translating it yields CASSPDGTANTEAFS.

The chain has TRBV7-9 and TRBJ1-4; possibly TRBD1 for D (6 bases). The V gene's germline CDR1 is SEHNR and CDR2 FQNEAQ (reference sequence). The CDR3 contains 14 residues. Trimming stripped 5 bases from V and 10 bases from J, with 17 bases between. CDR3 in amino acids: CASSLTDGGRKLFF. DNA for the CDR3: TGTGCCAGCAGCCTGACCGACGGGGGCAGAAAACTGTTTTTT.

CDR3 sequence: CASSQTGGFYGYTF. DNA for the CDR3: TGTGCCAGCAGTCAAACAGGGGGCTTCTACGGCTACACCTTC. This sequence joins TRBV7-9 and TRBJ1-2; 9 positions agree with TRBD1. The CDR3 is 14 residues long. Per the germline V gene, CDR1 is SEHNR and CDR2 is FQNEAQ (reference sequence). Trimming at V came to 6 bases and at J to 8 bases, leaving 10 bases not matched to a gene.

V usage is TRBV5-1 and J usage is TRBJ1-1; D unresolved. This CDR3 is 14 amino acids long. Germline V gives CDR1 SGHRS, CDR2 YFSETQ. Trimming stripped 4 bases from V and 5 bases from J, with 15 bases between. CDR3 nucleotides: TGCGCCAGCAGCGCCGGGATGGGGAGAACTGAAGCTTTCTTT. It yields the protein CASSAGMGRTEAFF.

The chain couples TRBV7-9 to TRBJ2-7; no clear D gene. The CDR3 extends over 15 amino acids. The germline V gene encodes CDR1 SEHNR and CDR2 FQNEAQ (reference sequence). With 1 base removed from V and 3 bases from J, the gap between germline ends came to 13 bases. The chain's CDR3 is CASSLGFGQSYEQYF. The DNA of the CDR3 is TGTGCCAGCAGCTTAGGGTTTGGCCAGAGCTACGAGCAGTACTTC.

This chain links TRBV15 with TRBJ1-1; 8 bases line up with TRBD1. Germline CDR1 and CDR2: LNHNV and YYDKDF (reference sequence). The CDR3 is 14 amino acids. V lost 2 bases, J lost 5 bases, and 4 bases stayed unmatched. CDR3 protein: CATSRPDRGTEAFF. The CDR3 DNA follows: TGTGCCACCAGCAGACCCGACAGGGGAACTGAAGCTTTCTTT.

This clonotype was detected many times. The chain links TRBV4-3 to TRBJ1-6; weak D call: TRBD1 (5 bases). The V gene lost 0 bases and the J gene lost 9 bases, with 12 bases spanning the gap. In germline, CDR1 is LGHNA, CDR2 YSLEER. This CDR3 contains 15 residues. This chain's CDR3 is CASSQDSGGRSPLHF. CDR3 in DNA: TGCGCCAGCAGCCAAGACTCGGGGGGACGTTCACCCCTCCACTTT.

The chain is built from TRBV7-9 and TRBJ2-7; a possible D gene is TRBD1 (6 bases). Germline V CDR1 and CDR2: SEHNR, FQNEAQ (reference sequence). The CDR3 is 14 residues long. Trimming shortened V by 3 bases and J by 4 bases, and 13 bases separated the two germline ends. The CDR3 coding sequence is TGTGCCAGCAGCTTTTGGGCCGGGACATACGAGCAGTACTTC. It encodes CASSFWAGTYEQYF.

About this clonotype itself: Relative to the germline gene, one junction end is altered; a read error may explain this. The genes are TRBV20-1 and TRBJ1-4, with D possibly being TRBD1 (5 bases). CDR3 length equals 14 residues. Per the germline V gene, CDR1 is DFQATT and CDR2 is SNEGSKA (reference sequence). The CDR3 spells CSAEQVAGREKLLF. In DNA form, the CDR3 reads TGCAGTGCTGAACAGGTCGCGGGAAGGGAAAAACTGCTTTTT.

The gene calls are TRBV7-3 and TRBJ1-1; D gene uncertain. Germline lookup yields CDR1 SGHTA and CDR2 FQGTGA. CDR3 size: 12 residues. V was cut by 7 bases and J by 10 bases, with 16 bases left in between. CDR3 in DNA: TGTGCCAGCATCCCGCGGACGAGCGGAGCTTTCTTT. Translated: CASIPRTSGAFF.